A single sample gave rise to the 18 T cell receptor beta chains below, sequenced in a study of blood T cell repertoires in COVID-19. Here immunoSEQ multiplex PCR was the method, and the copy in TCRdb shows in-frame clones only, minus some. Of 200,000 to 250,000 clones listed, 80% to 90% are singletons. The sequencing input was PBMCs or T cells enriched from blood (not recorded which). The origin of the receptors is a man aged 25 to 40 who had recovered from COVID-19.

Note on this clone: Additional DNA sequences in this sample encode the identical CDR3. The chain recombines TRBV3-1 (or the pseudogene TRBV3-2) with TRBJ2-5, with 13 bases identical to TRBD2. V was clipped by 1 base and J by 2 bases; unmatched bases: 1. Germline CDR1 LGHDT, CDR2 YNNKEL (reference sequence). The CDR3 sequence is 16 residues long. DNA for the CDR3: TGTGCCAGCAGCCAAGGACTAGCGGGAGGACAAGAGACCCAGTACTTC. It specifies CASSQGLAGGQETQYF.

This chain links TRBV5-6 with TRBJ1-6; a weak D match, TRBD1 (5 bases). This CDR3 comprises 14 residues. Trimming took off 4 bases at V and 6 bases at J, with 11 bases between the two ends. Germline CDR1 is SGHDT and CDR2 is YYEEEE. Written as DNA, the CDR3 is TGTGCCAGCAGCCCTGACAGCCTTAATTCACCCCTCCACTTT. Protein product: CASSPDSLNSPLHF.

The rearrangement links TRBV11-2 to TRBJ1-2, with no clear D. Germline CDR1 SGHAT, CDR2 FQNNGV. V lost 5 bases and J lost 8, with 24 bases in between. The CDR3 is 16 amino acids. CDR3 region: CASSRNGAGPLKGYTF. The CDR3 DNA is TGTGCCAGCAGCCGTAACGGTGCGGGTCCTCTAAAGGGCTACACCTTC.

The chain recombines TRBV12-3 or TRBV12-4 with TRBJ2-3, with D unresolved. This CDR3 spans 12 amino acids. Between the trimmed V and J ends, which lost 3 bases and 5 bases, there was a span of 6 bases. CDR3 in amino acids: CASSLLGDTQYF. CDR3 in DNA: TGTGCCAGCAGTTTGCTAGGAGATACGCAGTATTTT.

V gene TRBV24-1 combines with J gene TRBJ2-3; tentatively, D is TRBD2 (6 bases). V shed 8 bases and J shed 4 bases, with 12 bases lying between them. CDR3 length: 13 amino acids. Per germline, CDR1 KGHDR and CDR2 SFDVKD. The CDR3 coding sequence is TGTGCCACCATGGGGCTAGCGTCAGATACGCAGTATTTT. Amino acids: CATMGLASDTQYF.

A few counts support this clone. In nucleotides, the CDR3 is TGTGCCAGCAGCTCAACAGGGGGCAGAGGCTCCTACGAGCAGTACTTC. As protein: CASSSTGGRGSYEQYF. The chain uses TRBV7-9 and TRBJ2-7; 9 bases agree with TRBD1. The CDR3 covers 16 residues. Germline CDR1 is SEHNR and CDR2 is FQNEAQ (reference sequence). Trimming at V came to 4 bases and at J to 0 bases, leaving 7 bases not matched to a gene.

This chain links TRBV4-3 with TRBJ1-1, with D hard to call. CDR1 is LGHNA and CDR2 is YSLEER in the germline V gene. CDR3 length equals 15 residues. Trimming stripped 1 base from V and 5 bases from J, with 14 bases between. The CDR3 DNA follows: TGCGCCAGCAGCCAAGTTTTGGGAGAGAGGACTGAAGCTTTCTTT. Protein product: CASSQVLGERTEAFF.

CDR3 nucleotides: TGCGCCAGCAGCTTGTCAGGGAACGAAAACATTCAGTACTTC. Translating it yields CASSLSGNENIQYF. The chain uses TRBV5-1 and TRBJ2-4, with a weak D call TRBD1 (5 bases). With 1 base removed from V and 5 bases from J, the gap between germline ends came to 10 bases. The CDR3 runs to 14 residues. Germline V gene data show CDR1 as SGHRS and CDR2 as YFSETQ.

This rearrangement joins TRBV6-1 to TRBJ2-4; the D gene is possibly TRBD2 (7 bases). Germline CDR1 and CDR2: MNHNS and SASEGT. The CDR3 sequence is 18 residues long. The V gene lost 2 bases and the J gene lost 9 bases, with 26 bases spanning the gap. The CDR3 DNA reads TGTGCCAGCAGTGAAATTGGGGGGCTTGCAAAAGGGAGGGGCATTCAGTACTTC. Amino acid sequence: CASSEIGGLAKGRGIQYF.

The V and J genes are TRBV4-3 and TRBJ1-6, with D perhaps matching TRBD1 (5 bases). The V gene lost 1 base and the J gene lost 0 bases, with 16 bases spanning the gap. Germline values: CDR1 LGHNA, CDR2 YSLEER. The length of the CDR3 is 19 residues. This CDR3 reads CASSQVGGQTNSYNSPLHF. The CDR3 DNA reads TGCGCCAGCAGCCAAGTGGGTGGACAAACGAACTCCTATAATTCACCCCTCCACTTT.

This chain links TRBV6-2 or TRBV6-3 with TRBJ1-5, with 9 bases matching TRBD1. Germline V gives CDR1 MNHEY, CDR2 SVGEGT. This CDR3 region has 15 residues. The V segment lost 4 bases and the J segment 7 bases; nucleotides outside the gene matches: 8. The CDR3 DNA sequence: TGTGCCAGCAGTTTGGACAGGGGTTTTGGACAGCCCCAGCATTTT. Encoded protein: CASSLDRGFGQPQHF.

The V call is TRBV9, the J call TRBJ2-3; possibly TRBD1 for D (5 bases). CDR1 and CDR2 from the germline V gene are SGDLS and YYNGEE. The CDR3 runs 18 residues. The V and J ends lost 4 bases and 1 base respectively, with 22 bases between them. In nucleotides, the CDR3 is TGTGCCAGCAGCCGATTCCGTGGTAAACGACAGCGCACAGATACGCAGTATTTT. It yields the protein CASSRFRGKRQRTDTQYF. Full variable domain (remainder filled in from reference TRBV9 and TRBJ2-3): DSGVTQTPKHLITATGQRVTLRCSPRSGDLSVYWYQQSLDQGLQFLIQYYNGEERAKGNILERFSAQQFPDLHSELNLSSLELGDSALYFCASSRFRGKRQRTDTQYFGPGTRLTVL.

The CDR3 loop is CASSLNYAQYF. The CDR3 DNA is TGTGCCAGCAGTTTAAACTATGCCCAGTACTTC. The chain joins TRBV28 to TRBJ2-5; no reliable D call. Trimming shortened V by 2 bases and J by 9 bases, and 7 bases separated the two germline ends. CDR3 length equals 11 residues. The germline V gene has CDR1 MDHEN and CDR2 SYDVKM.

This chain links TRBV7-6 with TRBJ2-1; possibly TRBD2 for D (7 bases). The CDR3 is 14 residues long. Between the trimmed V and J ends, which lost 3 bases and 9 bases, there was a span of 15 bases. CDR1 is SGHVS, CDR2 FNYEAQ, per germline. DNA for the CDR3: TGTGCCAGCAGCTTCGGGGGGCGGAGAGGTGAGCAGTTCTTC. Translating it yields CASSFGGRRGEQFF.

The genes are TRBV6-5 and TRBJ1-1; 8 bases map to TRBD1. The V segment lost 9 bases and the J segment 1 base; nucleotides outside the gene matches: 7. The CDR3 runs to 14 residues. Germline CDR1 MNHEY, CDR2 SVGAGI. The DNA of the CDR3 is TGTGCCAGTAGGACAGGGCGGGGGAACACTGAAGCTTTCTTT. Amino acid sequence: CASRTGRGNTEAFF.

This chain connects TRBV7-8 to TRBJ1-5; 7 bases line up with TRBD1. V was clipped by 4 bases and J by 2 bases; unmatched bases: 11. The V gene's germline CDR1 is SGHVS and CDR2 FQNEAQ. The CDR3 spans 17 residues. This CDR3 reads CASSSRGLPPGNQPQHF. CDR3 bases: TGTGCCAGCAGCTCCAGGGGGTTACCTCCGGGCAATCAGCCCCAGCATTTT.

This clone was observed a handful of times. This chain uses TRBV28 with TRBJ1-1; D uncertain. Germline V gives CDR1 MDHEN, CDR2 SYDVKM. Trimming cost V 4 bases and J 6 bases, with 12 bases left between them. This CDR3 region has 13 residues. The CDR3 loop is CASSSERRAEAFF. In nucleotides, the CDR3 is TGTGCCAGCAGTTCGGAGCGACGCGCTGAAGCTTTCTTT.

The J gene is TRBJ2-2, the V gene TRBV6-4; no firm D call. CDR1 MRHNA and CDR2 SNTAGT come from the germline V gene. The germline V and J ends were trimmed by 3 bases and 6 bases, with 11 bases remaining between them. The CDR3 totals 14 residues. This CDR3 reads CASSESEYPGELFF. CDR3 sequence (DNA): TGTGCCAGCAGTGAATCAGAATATCCCGGGGAGCTGTTTTTT.